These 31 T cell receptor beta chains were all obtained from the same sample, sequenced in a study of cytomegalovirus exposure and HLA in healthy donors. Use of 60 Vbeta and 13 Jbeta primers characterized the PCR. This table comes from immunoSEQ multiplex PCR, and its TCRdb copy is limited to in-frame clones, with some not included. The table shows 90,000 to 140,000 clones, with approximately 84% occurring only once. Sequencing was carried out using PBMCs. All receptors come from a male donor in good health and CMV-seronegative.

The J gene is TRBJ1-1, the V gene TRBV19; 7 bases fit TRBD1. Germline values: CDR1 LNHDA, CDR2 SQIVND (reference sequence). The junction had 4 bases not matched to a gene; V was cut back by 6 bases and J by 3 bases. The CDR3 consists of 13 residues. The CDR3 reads CASRQGLDTEAFF. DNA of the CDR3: TGTGCCAGTAGACAGGGGTTGGACACTGAAGCTTTCTTT.

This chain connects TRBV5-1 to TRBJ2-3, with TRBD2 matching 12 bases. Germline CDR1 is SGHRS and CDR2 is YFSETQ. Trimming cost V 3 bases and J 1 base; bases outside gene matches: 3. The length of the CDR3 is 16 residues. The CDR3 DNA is TGCGCCAGCAGCTCACTAGCGGGAGGTCGCACAGATACGCAGTATTTT. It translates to CASSSLAGGRTDTQYF.

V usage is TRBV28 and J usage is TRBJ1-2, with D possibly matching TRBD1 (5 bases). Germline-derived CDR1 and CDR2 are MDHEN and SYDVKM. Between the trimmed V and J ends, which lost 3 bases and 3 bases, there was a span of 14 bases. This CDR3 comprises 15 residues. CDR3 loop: CASSFSRVSYYGYTF. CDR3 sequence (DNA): TGTGCCAGCAGTTTTTCCAGGGTGTCATACTATGGCTACACCTTC.

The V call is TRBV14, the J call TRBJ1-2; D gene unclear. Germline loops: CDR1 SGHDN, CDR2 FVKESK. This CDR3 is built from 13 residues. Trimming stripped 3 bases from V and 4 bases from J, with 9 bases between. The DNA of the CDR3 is TGTGCCAGCAGCCAGGGCAGCCTCTATGGCTACACCTTC. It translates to CASSQGSLYGYTF.

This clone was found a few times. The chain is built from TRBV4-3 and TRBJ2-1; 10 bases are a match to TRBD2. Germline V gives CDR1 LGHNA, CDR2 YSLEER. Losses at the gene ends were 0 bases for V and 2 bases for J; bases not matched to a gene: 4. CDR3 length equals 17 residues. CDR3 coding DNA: TGCGCCAGCAGCCAAGACTTAGCGGGAGGACCCTACAATGAGCAGTTCTTC. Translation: CASSQDLAGGPYNEQFF.

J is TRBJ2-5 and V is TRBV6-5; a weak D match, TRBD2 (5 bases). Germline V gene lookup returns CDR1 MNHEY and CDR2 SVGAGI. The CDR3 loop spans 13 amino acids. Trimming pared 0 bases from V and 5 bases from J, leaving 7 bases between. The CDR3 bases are TGTGCCAGCAGTTACTCCGCTAGCGAGACCCAGTACTTC. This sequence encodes CASSYSASETQYF.

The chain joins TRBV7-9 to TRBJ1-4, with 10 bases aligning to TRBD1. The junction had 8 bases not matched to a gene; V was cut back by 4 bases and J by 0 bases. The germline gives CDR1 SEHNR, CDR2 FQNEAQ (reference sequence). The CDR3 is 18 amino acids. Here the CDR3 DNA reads TGTGCCAGCAGCTCTTTACCGGGACAGGGGACAACTAATGAAAAACTGTTTTTT. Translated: CASSSLPGQGTTNEKLFF.

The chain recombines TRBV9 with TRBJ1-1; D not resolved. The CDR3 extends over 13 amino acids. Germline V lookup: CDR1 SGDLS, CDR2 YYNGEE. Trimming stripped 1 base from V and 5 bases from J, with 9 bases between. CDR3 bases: TGTGCCAGCAGCGTAACTCCGGGTACTGAAGCTTTCTTT. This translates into CASSVTPGTEAFF.

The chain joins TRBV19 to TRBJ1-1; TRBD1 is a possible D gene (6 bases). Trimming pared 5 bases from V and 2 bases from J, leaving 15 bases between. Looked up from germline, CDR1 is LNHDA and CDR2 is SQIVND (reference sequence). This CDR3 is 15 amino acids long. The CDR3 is CASSVGGRGNTEAFF. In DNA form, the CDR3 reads TGTGCCAGTAGTGTCGGGGGGCGGGGTAACACTGAAGCTTTCTTT. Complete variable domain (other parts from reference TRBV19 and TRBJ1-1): DGGITQSPKYLFRKEGQNVTLSCEQNLNHDAMYWYRQDPGQGLRLIYYSQIVNDFQKGDIAEGYSVSREKKESFPLTVTSAQKNPTAFYLCASSVGGRGNTEAFFGQGTRLTVV.

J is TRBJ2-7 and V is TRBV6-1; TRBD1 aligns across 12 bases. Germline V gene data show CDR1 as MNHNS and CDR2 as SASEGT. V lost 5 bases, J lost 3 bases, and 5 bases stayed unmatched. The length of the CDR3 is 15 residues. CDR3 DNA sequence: TGTGCCAGCAGTTCCGGGACAGGGGGCTTCTACGAGCAGTACTTC. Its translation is CASSSGTGGFYEQYF.

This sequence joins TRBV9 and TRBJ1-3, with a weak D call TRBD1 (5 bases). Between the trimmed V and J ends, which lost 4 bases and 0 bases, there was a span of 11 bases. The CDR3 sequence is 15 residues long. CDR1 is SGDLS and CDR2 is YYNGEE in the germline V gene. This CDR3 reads CASSPRGASGNTIYF. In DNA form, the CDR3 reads TGTGCCAGCAGCCCCCGCGGGGCCTCTGGAAACACCATATATTTT. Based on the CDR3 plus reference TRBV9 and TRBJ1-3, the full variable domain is DSGVTQTPKHLITATGQRVTLRCSPRSGDLSVYWYQQSLDQGLQFLIQYYNGEERAKGNILERFSAQQFPDLHSELNLSSLELGDSALYFCASSPRGASGNTIYFGEGSWLTVV.

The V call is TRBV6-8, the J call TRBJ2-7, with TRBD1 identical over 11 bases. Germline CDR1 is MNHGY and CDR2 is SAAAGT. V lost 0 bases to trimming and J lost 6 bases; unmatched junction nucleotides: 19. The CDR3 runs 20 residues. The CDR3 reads CASSYSLLPGQGVFSAEQYF. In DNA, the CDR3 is TGTGCCAGCAGTTACTCGCTCCTCCCGGGACAGGGGGTATTTTCGGCCGAGCAGTACTTC.

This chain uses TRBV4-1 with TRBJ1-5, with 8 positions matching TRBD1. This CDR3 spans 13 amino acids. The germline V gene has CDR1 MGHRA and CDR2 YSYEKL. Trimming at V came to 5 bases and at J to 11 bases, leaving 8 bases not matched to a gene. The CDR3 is CASSADRATTQHF. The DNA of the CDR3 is TGCGCCAGCAGCGCGGACAGGGCGACGACCCAGCATTTT.

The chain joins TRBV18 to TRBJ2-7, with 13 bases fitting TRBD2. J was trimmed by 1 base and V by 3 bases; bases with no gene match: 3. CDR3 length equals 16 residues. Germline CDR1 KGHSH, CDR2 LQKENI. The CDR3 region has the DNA TGTGCCAGCTCACCCGGACTAGCGGGAGTTTCCTACGAGCAGTACTTC. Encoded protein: CASSPGLAGVSYEQYF.

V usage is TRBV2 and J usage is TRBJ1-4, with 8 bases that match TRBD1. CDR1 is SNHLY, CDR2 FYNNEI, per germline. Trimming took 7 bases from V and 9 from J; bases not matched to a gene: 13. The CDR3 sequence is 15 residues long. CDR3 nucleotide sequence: TGTGCCAGCACTAGCCTACCTCGGACAGGGCAAAAACTGTTTTTT. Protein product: CASTSLPRTGQKLFF.

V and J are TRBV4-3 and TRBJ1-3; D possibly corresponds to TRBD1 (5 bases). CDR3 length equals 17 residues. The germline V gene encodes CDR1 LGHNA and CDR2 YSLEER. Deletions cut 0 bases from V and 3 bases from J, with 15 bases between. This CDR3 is CASSQERGGISGNTIYF. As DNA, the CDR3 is TGCGCCAGCAGCCAAGAGCGGGGCGGCATTAGTGGAAACACCATATATTTT.

CDR3 protein: CASRKDVRAQYF. The CDR3 nucleotides read TGTGCCAGCAGGAAGGACGTCAGGGCCCAGTACTTC. V and J are TRBV2 and TRBJ2-5; a weak D match, TRBD1 (5 bases). The CDR3 is 12 amino acids. V lost 6 bases and J lost 9, with 14 bases in between. Germline V gene sequence: CDR1 SNHLY, CDR2 FYNNEI.

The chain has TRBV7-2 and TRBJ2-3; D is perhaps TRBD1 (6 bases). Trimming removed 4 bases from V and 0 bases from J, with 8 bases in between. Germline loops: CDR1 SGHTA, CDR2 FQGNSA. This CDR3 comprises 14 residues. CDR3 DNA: TGTGCCAGCAGCTCAACAGGGAGCACAGATACGCAGTATTTT. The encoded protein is CASSSTGSTDTQYF.

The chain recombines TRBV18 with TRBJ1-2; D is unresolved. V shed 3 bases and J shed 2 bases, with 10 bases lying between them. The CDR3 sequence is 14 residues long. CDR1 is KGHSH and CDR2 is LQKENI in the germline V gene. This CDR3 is CASSPRTGNYGYTF. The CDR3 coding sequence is TGTGCCAGCTCACCGCGGACGGGGAACTATGGCTACACCTTC.

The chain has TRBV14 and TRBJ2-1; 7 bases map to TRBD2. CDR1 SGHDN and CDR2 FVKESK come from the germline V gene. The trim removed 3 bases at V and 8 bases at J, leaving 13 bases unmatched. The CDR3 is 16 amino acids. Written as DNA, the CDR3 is TGTGCCAGCAGCCAGACACTAGCGCTGATATTGGATGAGCAGTTCTTC. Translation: CASSQTLALILDEQFF.

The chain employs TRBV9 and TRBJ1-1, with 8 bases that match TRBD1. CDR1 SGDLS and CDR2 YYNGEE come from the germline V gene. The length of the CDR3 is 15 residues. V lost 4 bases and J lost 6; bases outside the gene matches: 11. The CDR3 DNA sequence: TGTGCCAGCAGCCTCACCCCTCAGGGGGCCGCTGAAGCTTTCTTT. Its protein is CASSLTPQGAAEAFF.

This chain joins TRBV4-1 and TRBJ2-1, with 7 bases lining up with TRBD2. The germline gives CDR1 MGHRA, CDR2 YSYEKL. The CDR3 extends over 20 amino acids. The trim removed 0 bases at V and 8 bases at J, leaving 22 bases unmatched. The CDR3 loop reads CASSQDRASGRKELIDEQFF. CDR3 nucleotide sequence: TGCGCCAGCAGCCAAGATAGGGCTAGCGGCAGGAAAGAACTTATCGATGAGCAGTTCTTC.

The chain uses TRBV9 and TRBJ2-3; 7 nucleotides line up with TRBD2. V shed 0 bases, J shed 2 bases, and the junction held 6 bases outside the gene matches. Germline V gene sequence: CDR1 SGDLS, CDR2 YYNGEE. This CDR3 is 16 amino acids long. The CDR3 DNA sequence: TGTGCCAGCAGCGTAGGCGGGAGACCGGTCACAGATACGCAGTATTTT. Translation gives CASSVGGRPVTDTQYF.

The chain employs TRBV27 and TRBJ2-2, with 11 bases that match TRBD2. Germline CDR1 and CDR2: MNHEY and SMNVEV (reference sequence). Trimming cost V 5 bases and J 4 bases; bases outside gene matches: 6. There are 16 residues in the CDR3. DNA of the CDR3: TGTGCCAGCAGTCCAACTAGCGGGAGTATCACCGGGGAGCTGTTTTTT. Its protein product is CASSPTSGSITGELFF.

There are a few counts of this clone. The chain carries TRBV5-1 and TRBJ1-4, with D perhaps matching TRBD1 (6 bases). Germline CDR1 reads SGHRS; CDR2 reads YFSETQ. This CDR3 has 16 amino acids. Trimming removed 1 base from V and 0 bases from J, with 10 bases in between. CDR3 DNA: TGCGCCAGCAGCTTGCAGGGGTTTGCAACTAATGAAAAACTGTTTTTT. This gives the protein CASSLQGFATNEKLFF.

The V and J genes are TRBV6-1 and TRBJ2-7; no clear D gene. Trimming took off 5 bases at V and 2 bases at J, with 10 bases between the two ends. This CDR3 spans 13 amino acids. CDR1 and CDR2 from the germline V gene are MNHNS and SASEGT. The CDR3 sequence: CASSSGATYEQYF. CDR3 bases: TGTGCCAGCAGTTCAGGCGCCACCTACGAGCAGTACTTC.

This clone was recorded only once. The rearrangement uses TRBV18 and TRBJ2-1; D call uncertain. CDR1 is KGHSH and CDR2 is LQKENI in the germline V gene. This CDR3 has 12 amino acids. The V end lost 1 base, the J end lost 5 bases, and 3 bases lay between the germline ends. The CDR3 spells CASSPLDNEQFF. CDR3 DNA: TGTGCCAGCTCACCACTCGACAATGAGCAGTTCTTC. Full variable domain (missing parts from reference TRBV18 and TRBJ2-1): NAGVMQNPRHLVRRRGQEARLRCSPMKGHSHVYWYRQLPEEGLKFMVYLQKENIIDESGMPKERFSAEFPKEGPSILRIQQVVRGDSAAYFCASSPLDNEQFFGPGTRLTVL.

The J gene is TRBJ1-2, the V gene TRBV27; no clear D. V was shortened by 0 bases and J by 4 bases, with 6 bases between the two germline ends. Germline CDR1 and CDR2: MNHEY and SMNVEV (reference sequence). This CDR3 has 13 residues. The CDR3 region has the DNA TGTGCCAGCAGTTTATCCGGACTCTATGGCTACACCTTC. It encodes CASSLSGLYGYTF.

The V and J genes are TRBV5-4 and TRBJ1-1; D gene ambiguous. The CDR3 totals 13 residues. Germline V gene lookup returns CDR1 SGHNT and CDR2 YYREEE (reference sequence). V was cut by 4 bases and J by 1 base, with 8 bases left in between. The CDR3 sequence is CASSRVTNTEAFF. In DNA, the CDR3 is TGTGCCAGCAGCCGGGTGACGAACACTGAAGCTTTCTTT.

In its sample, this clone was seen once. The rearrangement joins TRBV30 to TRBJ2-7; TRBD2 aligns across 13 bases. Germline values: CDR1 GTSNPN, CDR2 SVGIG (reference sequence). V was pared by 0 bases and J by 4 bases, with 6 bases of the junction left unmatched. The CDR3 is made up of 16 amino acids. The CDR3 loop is CAWSVPGGLAGYEQYF. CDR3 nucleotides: TGTGCCTGGAGTGTACCTGGGGGACTAGCGGGGTACGAGCAGTACTTC. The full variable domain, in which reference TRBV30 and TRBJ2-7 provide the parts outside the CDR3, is SQTIHQWPATLVQPVGSPLSLECTVEGTSNPNLYWYRQAAGRGLQLLFYSVGIGQISSEVPQNLSASRPQDRQFILSSKKLLLSDSGFYLCAWSVPGGLAGYEQYFGPGTRLTVT.

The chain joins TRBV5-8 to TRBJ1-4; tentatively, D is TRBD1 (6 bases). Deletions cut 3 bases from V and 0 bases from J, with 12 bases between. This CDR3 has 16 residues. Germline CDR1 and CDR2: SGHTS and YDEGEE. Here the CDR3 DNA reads TGTGCCAGCAGCTCTGGACAGAGTCCAACTAATGAAAAACTGTTTTTT. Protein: CASSSGQSPTNEKLFF. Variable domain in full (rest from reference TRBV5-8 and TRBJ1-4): EAGVTQSPTHLIKTRGQQATLRCSPISGHTSVYWYQQALGLGLQFLLWYDEGEERNRGNFPPRFSGRQFPNYSSELNVNALELEDSALYLCASSSGQSPTNEKLFFGSGTQLSVL.